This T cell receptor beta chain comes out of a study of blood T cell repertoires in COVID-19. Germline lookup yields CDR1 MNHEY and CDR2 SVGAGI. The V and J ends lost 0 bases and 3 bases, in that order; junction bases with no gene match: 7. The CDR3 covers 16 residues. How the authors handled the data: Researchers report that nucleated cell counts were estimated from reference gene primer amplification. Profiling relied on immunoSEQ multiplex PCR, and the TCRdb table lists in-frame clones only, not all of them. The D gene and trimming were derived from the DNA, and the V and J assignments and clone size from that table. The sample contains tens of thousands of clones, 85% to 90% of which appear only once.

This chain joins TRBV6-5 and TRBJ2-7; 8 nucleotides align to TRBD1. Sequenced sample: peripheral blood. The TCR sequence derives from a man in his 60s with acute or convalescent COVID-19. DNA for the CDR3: TGTGCCAGCAGTTACTCGACGACAGGGGACGTCTACGAGCAGTACTTC. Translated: CASSYSTTGDVYEQYF.